What follows are 20 T cell receptor beta chains derived from one specimen sequenced in a study of OX40 agonist ivuxolimab in advanced cancers. Clones were read by immunoSEQ multiplex PCR, and TCRdb kept only the in-frame ones, dropping some. The table records 45,000 to 65,000 clones, approximately 90% of them present only once. Here the sequenced sample was CD4+ or CD8+ T cells sorted from blood, taken in a trial of the OX40 agonist ivuxolimab. The receptors derive from an adult with an advanced solid tumor such as melanoma, head and neck, liver or kidney cancer.

The chain has TRBV6-1 and TRBJ2-1; TRBD2 is a possible D gene (5 bases). The CDR3 has 15 amino acids. The germline CDR1 and CDR2 sequences are MNHNS and SASEGT. Trimming took 3 bases from V and 6 from J, leaving 15 bases between them. DNA of the CDR3: TGTGCCAGCAGTGATTCGGGGAGCCCCCTCAATGAGCAGTTCTTC. Its protein is CASSDSGSPLNEQFF.

The rearrangement joins TRBV6-5 to TRBJ1-2; D ambiguous. V was clipped by 3 bases and J by 2 bases, with 7 bases between them. CDR3 length: 13 amino acids. Germline lookup yields CDR1 MNHEY and CDR2 SVGAGI. This CDR3 is CASSYDENYGYTF. As DNA, the CDR3 is TGTGCCAGCAGTTATGACGAAAACTATGGCTACACCTTC.

This chain joins TRBV4-3 and TRBJ1-2; 7 positions match TRBD1. Losses at the gene ends were 0 bases for V and 6 bases for J; bases not matched to a gene: 10. Per the germline V gene, CDR1 is LGHNA and CDR2 is YSLEER. The CDR3 spans 16 residues. The CDR3 loop reads CASSQDREVRGNGYTF. The CDR3 DNA reads as TGCGCCAGCAGCCAAGATAGGGAGGTCAGGGGGAATGGCTACACCTTC.

The CDR3 DNA follows: TGTGCCAGCTACGCAGGGGAGTCGGTATCCTACAATGAGCAGTTCTTC. Its translation is CASYAGESVSYNEQFF. The chain employs TRBV5-5 and TRBJ2-1, with D maybe TRBD1 (6 bases). V was shortened by 7 bases and J by 1 base, with 18 bases between the two germline ends. This CDR3 is 16 amino acids long. Germline V CDR1 and CDR2: SGHKS, YYEKEE (reference sequence). The full variable domain, rest sourced from reference TRBV5-5 and TRBJ2-1, is DAGVTQSPTHLIKTRGQQVTLRCSPISGHKSVSWYQQVLGQGPQFIFQYYEKEERGRGNFPDRFSARQFPNYSSELNVNALLLGDSALYLCASYAGESVSYNEQFFGPGTRLTVL.

This clone was counted a few times. The chain carries TRBV7-9 and TRBJ2-5; 7 bases are shared with TRBD1. The V gene end was trimmed by 5 bases and the J gene end by 2 bases; junction bases not matched to a gene: 5. The CDR3 covers 14 residues. CDR1 and CDR2 (germline): SEHNR, FQNEAQ (reference sequence). The CDR3 loop is CASSPTGRQETQYF. The CDR3 bases are TGTGCCAGCAGCCCGACAGGGCGGCAAGAGACCCAGTACTTC.

The table lists this clone with a count of one. The J gene is TRBJ2-7, the V gene TRBV14; perhaps TRBD1 as D (5 bases). This CDR3 has 18 amino acids. Per the germline V gene, CDR1 is SGHDN and CDR2 is FVKESK. Trimming cost V 1 base and J 1 base, with 20 bases left between them. Here the CDR3 reads CASSQVGRGAGLSYEQYF. CDR3 DNA sequence: TGTGCCAGCAGCCAAGTAGGTAGAGGCGCAGGGTTGTCCTACGAGCAGTACTTC.

This chain joins TRBV19 and TRBJ2-6, with 11 bases matching TRBD1. The V gene end was trimmed by 5 bases and the J gene end by 2 bases; junction bases not matched to a gene: 17. Per the germline V gene, CDR1 is LNHDA and CDR2 is SQIVND (reference sequence). This CDR3 has 21 residues. CDR3 sequence reads: CASSLTHGTGGQMAGANVLTF. The CDR3 DNA sequence: TGTGCCAGTAGTCTCACCCACGGGACAGGGGGTCAAATGGCTGGGGCCAACGTCCTGACTTTC.

The V call is TRBV5-5, the J call TRBJ1-4; 8 bases match TRBD1. Germline V gene lookup returns CDR1 SGHKS and CDR2 YYEKEE (reference sequence). This CDR3 is 16 amino acids long. Unmatched junction bases numbered 5, after V lost 3 bases and J lost 1 base. Written as DNA, the CDR3 is TGTGCCAGCAGCTATGGACAGGGCCTAACTAATGAAAAACTGTTTTTT. Protein sequence: CASSYGQGLTNEKLFF.

The chain links TRBV2 to TRBJ2-3; TRBD2 might be the D (5 bases). The CDR3 has 14 residues. Germline-derived CDR1 and CDR2 are SNHLY and FYNNEI. V was cut by 6 bases and J by 6 bases, with 16 bases left in between. The CDR3 DNA follows: TGTGCCAGCAGGGCCGGACTGGTTGCGGATACGCAGTATTTT. Translation gives CASRAGLVADTQYF. Together with reference TRBV2 and TRBJ2-3, the CDR3 gives the full variable domain: EPEVTQTPSHQVTQMGQEVILRCVPISNHLYFYWYRQILGQKVEFLVSFYNNEISEKSEIFDDQFSVERPDGSNFTLKIRSTKLEDSAMYFCASRAGLVADTQYFGPGTRLTVL.

This rearrangement joins TRBV10-3 to TRBJ1-1; the match to TRBD1 covers 7 bases. Germline assignment: CDR1 ENHRY and CDR2 SYGVKD. CDR3 length equals 15 residues. The V segment lost 3 bases and the J segment 1 base; nucleotides outside the gene matches: 5. This CDR3 is CAISEAGTENTEAFF. The CDR3 bases are TGTGCCATCAGTGAAGCCGGGACAGAGAACACTGAAGCTTTCTTT.

The chain recombines TRBV29-1 with TRBJ2-5; D is uncertain. Trimming took off 7 bases at V and 5 bases at J, with 11 bases between the two ends. The germline gives CDR1 SQVTM, CDR2 ANQGSEA. CDR3 length: 11 amino acids. The CDR3 region has the DNA TGCAGCGACGTCCTCCGGGAGACCCAGTACTTC. This encodes CSDVLRETQYF.

The chain combines TRBV5-5 with TRBJ2-7; a weak D match, TRBD1 (6 bases). With 5 bases removed from V and 0 bases from J, the gap between germline ends came to 15 bases. This CDR3 region has 15 residues. CDR1 is SGHKS and CDR2 is YYEKEE in the germline V gene (reference sequence). This chain's CDR3 is CASRPQTGISYEQYF. The CDR3 DNA reads TGTGCCAGCAGACCCCAGACAGGAATCTCCTACGAGCAGTACTTC.

V usage is TRBV4-1 and J usage is TRBJ2-1; D unclear. V was clipped by 0 bases and J by 0 bases, with 15 bases between them. The CDR3 covers 18 residues. Germline V lookup: CDR1 MGHRA, CDR2 YSYEKL. The chain's CDR3 is CASSQEVGQVSSYNEQFF. CDR3 nucleotides: TGCGCCAGCAGCCAAGAGGTCGGCCAGGTAAGCTCCTACAATGAGCAGTTCTTC.

The chain has TRBV27 and TRBJ1-2; possibly TRBD1 for D (5 bases). Germline lookup yields CDR1 MNHEY and CDR2 SMNVEV (reference sequence). V was pared by 0 bases and J by 4 bases, with 18 bases between. This CDR3 has 17 residues. The chain's CDR3 is CASSLSIKLGEFYGYTF. Here the CDR3 DNA reads TGTGCCAGCAGTTTATCAATAAAGTTGGGGGAGTTCTATGGCTACACCTTC.

V and J are TRBV27 and TRBJ1-2, with 7 bases fitting TRBD1. V was pared by 5 bases and J by 4 bases, with 4 bases of the junction left unmatched. Germline V gene lookup returns CDR1 MNHEY and CDR2 SMNVEV (reference sequence). This CDR3 region has 13 residues. The CDR3: CASSRDSGYGYTF. The CDR3 DNA reads as TGTGCCAGCAGTAGGGACAGTGGCTATGGCTACACCTTC.

The V gene is TRBV6-6, the J gene TRBJ2-1, with 9 nucleotides matching TRBD1. The V gene end was trimmed by 6 bases and the J gene end by 7 bases; junction bases not matched to a gene: 7. This CDR3 region has 14 residues. Germline values: CDR1 MNHNY, CDR2 SVGAGI (reference sequence). The DNA for the CDR3 is TGTGCCAGCAGGCGACCCGGGACAGGGAATGAGCAGTTCTTC. It is translated as CASRRPGTGNEQFF.

The chain has TRBV12-5 and TRBJ2-3; 10 nucleotides agree with TRBD2. The CDR3 spans 18 residues. V lost 4 bases, J lost 1 base, and 11 bases stayed unmatched. Germline V CDR1 and CDR2: LGHNT, FRNRAP. CDR3 amino acids: CASGSRGAGGPRTDTQYF. In DNA form, the CDR3 reads TGTGCTAGTGGTTCTAGGGGAGCGGGAGGGCCTCGCACAGATACGCAGTATTTT.

This rearrangement joins TRBV7-2 to TRBJ2-1; D gene ambiguous. Germline lookup yields CDR1 SGHTA and CDR2 FQGNSA. Deletions cut 3 bases from V and 6 bases from J, with 12 bases between. This CDR3 spans 14 amino acids. CDR3 residues: CASSFFSGVNEQFF. CDR3 coding DNA: TGTGCCAGCAGCTTCTTTTCCGGCGTCAATGAGCAGTTCTTC. Using reference TRBV7-2 and TRBJ2-1 for the parts outside the CDR3, the full variable domain is GAGVSQSPSNKVTEKGKDVELRCDPISGHTALYWYRQSLGQGLEFLIYFQGNSAPDKSGLPSDRFSAERTGGSVSTLTIQRTQQEDSAVYLCASSFFSGVNEQFFGPGTRLTVL.

V and J are TRBV2 and TRBJ2-1; TRBD2 aligns across 10 bases. From germline, CDR1 is SNHLY and CDR2 FYNNEI. This CDR3 has 15 amino acids. The V and J ends lost 3 bases and 6 bases, in that order; junction bases with no gene match: 5. DNA for the CDR3: TGTGCCAGCAGTGAGGGTCTAGCGGGGGCCAATGAGCAGTTCTTC. Translation gives CASSEGLAGANEQFF. Complete variable domain (other parts from reference TRBV2 and TRBJ2-1): EPEVTQTPSHQVTQMGQEVILRCVPISNHLYFYWYRQILGQKVEFLVSFYNNEISEKSEIFDDQFSVERPDGSNFTLKIRSTKLEDSAMYFCASSEGLAGANEQFFGPGTRLTVL.

This chain uses TRBV10-3 with TRBJ2-1; 9 bases map to TRBD1. Per germline, CDR1 ENHRY and CDR2 SYGVKD. CDR3 length: 15 residues. The junction had 9 bases not matched to a gene; V was cut back by 6 bases and J by 6 bases. The CDR3 coding sequence is TGTGCCATCAGCCGGACAGGGGCTTCGGTCAATGAGCAGTTCTTC. Translating gives CAISRTGASVNEQFF.